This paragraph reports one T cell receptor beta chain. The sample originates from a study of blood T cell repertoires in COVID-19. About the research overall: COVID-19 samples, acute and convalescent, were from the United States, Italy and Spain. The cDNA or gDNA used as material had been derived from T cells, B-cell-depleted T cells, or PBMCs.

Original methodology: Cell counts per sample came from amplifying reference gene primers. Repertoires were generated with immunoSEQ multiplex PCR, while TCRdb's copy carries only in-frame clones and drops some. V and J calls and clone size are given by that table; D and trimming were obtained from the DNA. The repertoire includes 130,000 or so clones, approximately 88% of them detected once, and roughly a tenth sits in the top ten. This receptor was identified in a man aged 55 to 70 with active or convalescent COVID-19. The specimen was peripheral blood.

CDR3 nucleotides: TGTGCCAGCAGCTTTAGCGGGGCTAGCACAGATACGCAGTATTTT. It yields the protein CASSFSGASTDTQYF. The chain uses TRBV5-6 and TRBJ2-3, with 8 bases aligning to TRBD2. Per the germline V gene, CDR1 is SGHDT and CDR2 is YYEEEE. With 2 bases clipped from V and 0 bases from J, the junction kept 2 bases outside the gene matches. CDR3 length: 15 amino acids.